The 5 T cell receptor beta chains reported below all come from one sample, sequenced in a study of glioma-infiltrating T cells. TCR alpha and beta CDR3 regions were amplified from RNA using iRepertoire nested multiplex PCR. TCRdb processed the multiplex PCR reads anew with MiXCR; each CDR3 protein has one entry. This sample has 93,000 or so distinct CDR3 sequences, with 25% to 30% found just once. Sequencing was performed on glioma tissue, nonneoplastic brain tissue, or PBMCs (not recorded which). Receptor source: a human donor with low-grade glioma or glioblastoma, undergoing nonglioma brain surgery, or in good health (not recorded which).

Turning to this clonotype: This may be a read error: a much more frequent sequence differs by one nucleotide. The chain has TRBV4-2 and TRBJ2-5, with D unresolved. Germline V gene lookup returns CDR1 LGHNA and CDR2 YNFKEQ. The CDR3 has 13 residues. The CDR3 sequence: CASNQTSQETQYF. CDR3 DNA sequence: TGTGCCAGCAACCAAACCAGTCAAGAGACCCAGTACTTC.

This clonotype was seen many times. The rearrangement links TRBV5-1 to TRBJ2-7; 7 nucleotides agree with TRBD2. The V and J ends lost 1 base and 6 bases, in that order; junction bases with no gene match: 4. CDR3 length: 13 residues. The germline V gene encodes CDR1 SGHRS and CDR2 YFSETQ. The DNA of the CDR3 is TGCGCCAGCAGCTTGAGCAGGGAGGGCGAGCAGTACTTC. Its protein product is CASSLSREGEQYF.

In this sample, this clonotype turned up many times. This chain connects TRBV15 to TRBJ1-5; the D is unclear. The V end was cut by 0 bases, the J end by 3 bases, with 9 bases between. In germline, CDR1 is LNHNV, CDR2 YYDKDF (reference sequence). The CDR3 runs 15 residues. CDR3 region: CATSRDVGPNQPQHF. CDR3 nucleotide sequence: TGTGCCACCAGCAGAGATGTAGGTCCCAATCAGCCCCAGCATTTT.

Turning to this clonotype: A read error is possible here, since a much larger clone lies one base away. V and J are TRBV18 and TRBJ1-1; D gene ambiguous. Germline assignment: CDR1 KGHSH and CDR2 LQKENI. Trimming removed 8 bases at V and 4 bases at J, with 14 bases between. The length of the CDR3 is 13 residues. CDR3 in DNA: TGTGCCAGCCCTCCCCAGGTGAGCACTGAAGCTTTCTTT. Translating gives CASPPQVSTEAFF. The whole variable domain, filled in from reference TRBV18 and TRBJ1-1, reads NAGVMQNPRHLVRRRGQEARLRCSPMKGHSHVYWYRQLPEEGLKFMVYLQKENIIDESGMPKERFSAEFPKEGPSILRIQQVVRGDSAAYFCASPPQVSTEAFFGQGTRLTVV.

V gene TRBV4-3 combines with J gene TRBJ2-6; D ambiguous. Germline V gene sequence: CDR1 LGHNA, CDR2 YSLEER. The CDR3 has 16 residues. Trimming left V 1 base short and J 0 bases short, with 7 bases between. CDR3 residues: CASSQVRSSGANVLTF. The CDR3 nucleotides read TGCGCCAGCAGCCAAGTAAGGAGCTCTGGGGCCAACGTCCTGACTTTC.